Sequencing of this TCR beta chain was carried out in a study of blood T cell repertoires in COVID-19 (dated by TCRdb to 2019 to 2021). Background on the whole study: Samples covering the acute and convalescent phases of COVID-19 were provided by collaborators in the United States, Italy and Spain. The prospective study material was composed of cDNA or gDNA derived from T cells, B-cell-depleted T cells, or PBMCs. Deeply sampled blood TCRbeta repertoires from subjects exposed to, actively infected with, or recovered from COVID-19 were included in the dataset. The repertoires were made available in a free public database intended to serve as a resource for research on the immune response to SARS-CoV-2. The samples were drawn from the first 160 participants of the ongoing ImmuneRACE study and from over a thousand subjects provided by 6 global collaborators. Nearly every sample came with metadata listing a de-identified subject ID, COVID-19 status, age in years and sex. Where HLA class I and class II types were available, the types were taken from metadata supplied by the sample provider, not from assay-based typing. What the work shows at the level of the full study, not this receptor alone: How much clinical and demographic metadata was included differed by source and by participant, and the metadata was provided uncurated.

The immunoSEQ Assay, a bias-controlled multiplex PCR, was used to amplify TCRbeta CDR3 regions from genomic DNA. Under the source paper's analysis protocol: The number of nucleated cells in each sample was estimated from the amplification of reference gene primers within the assay. To quantify the absolute abundance of each unique TCRbeta CDR3 rearrangement, sequence reads were collapsed and filtered. For each sample, productive Simpson clonality was calculated as the square root of Simpson's diversity index across productive rearrangements. TCRdb obtained this table from immuneACCESS and retained in-frame rearrangements with V and J assigned. These tables miss some clones; where compared with another copy, unresolved V genes account for less than half of the shortfall, and the remainder is unexplained. The V and J calls and clone size come from that table; D and trimming were worked out from the DNA. This sample lists 270,000 or so clones; roughly 84% were detected once. Together, the top ten hold under 8% of the sample.

Participants in the prospective study were aged 18 to 89 years, lived in 24 United States geographic areas, and enrolled through a virtual design. Cohort assignment in the prospective study relied on participant-reported clinical history from a screening survey and a study questionnaire. Exposed participants had been in contact with someone with a PCR-confirmed or clinician-diagnosed COVID-19 case within 2 weeks of study entry. In the prospective study, whole blood, serum and a nasopharyngeal or oropharyngeal swab were collected from each participant by mobile phlebotomists. Additional blood draws and questionnaires over an approximately 2-month period could optionally be provided by prospective study participants. Prospective study blood samples were shipped either frozen or at room temperature before DNA extraction. Notes on this clone: Its target antigen remains unknown. Base qualities are not provided; no much larger clone lies one nucleotide away.

The germline V gene supplies CDR1 SGHVS and CDR2 FNYEAQ. Trimming takes 5 bases off V and 4 bases off J; junction bases not matched to a gene: 10. Including the terminal cysteine and phenylalanine, the CDR3 comprises 15 residues. The entry retains the CDR3 DNA only, 45 bases that are in frame from base 1. The rearranged segments are TRBV7-6 and TRBJ1-1; 7 middle bases align to TRBD1. The sequenced sample consisted of PBMCs or T cells enriched from blood (not recorded which). The sequence was obtained from a woman between 50 and 59 years old who had been exposed to COVID-19. CDR3 loop: CASSPGQERGTEAFF. The sequenced DNA: TGTGCCAGCAGCCCTGGACAGGAGAGGGGCACTGAAGCTTTCTTT.